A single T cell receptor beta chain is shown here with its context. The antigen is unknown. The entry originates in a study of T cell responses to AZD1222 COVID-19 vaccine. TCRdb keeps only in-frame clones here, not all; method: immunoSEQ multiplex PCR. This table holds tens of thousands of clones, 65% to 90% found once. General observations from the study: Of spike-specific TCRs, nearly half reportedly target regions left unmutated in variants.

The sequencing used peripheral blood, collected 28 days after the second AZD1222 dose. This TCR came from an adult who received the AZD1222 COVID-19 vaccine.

Written as DNA, the CDR3 is TGCGCCAGCAGCTACCGACAGCTGGGTAGATATGAGCAGTTCTTC. Translation gives CASSYRQLGRYEQFF. The chain uses TRBV4-3 and TRBJ2-1; D possibly corresponds to TRBD1 (5 bases). Trimming took 5 bases from V and 8 from J, leaving 19 bases between them. The CDR3 is 15 amino acids. The germline V gene encodes CDR1 LGHNA and CDR2 YSLEER.